This is a list of T cell receptor beta chains from one sample in a study of T cells in Graves' hyperthyroidism and ophthalmopathy. MiXCR, applied by TCRdb to the multiplex PCR reads, yields one record per CDR3 protein. The sample lists about 290,000 distinct CDR3 sequences, about 19% occurring once. Material for sequencing was blood. Receptor source: a man aged 50-59 years with Graves' ophthalmopathy. Both conserved end residues are part of each CDR3. A D gene is named only where the DNA matches it firmly. Only part of the rows carry a size: once, few, many, or a class if the clone is expanded.

cdr3_nt cdr3_aa d_call v_call clone_size j_call
TGTGCCAGTTGTAACCAGGGAAAGAACACTGAAGCTTTCTTT CASCNQGKNTEAFF NA TRBV19 NA TRBJ1-1
TGTGCCAGCAATGGGGTCACGGGGGCCAACGTCCTGACTTTC CASNGVTGANVLTF NA TRBV2 few TRBJ2-6
TGTGCCAGCAGTGTCGCACAAACAGCGGACTATGGCTACACCTTC CASSVAQTADYGYTF NA TRBV6-1 NA TRBJ1-2
TGTGCCAGCAGTTTATACGGAGGGTTTGGCTACACCTTC CASSLYGGFGYTF NA TRBV28 NA TRBJ1-2
TGTGCCAGCAGCTCGCCCCAGACCGGGACTAGCGGGAGTCGGTATACGCAGTATTTT CASSSPQTGTSGSRYTQYF TRBD2 TRBV7-2 many TRBJ2-3
TGTGCCAGCAGCCAAATCACAGAGGGAGCTTTCTTT CASSQITEGAFF NA TRBV11-2 many TRBJ1-1
TGTGCCAGCAGTTACGTTGCGGGAGACCACGAGCAGTACTTC CASSYVAGDHEQYF TRBD2 TRBV6-9 NA TRBJ2-7
TGTGCCAGCATCCAAGCGGGAGGGCCCTACAATGAGCAGTTCTTC CASIQAGGPYNEQFF TRBD2 TRBV7-2 many TRBJ2-1
TGTGCCAGCAGCCCTGGGGGACAGGGGTCCCAGAACACTGAAGCTTTCTTT CASSPGGQGSQNTEAFF TRBD1 TRBV28 many TRBJ1-1
TGTGCCAGCAGCTTAGGGGACCGAAGCTCCTACGAGCAGTACTTC CASSLGDRSSYEQYF NA TRBV13 many TRBJ2-7
TGTGCCAGCAGTCGGAGGGGGGGAGCTTCGCAGAATGAGCAGTTCTTC CASSRRGGASQNEQFF NA TRBV6-2/TRBV6-3 NA TRBJ2-1
TGTGCCAGCTCACCAAGGGGCGGGTTGGGCGCAGACAATGAGCAGTTCTTC CASSPRGGLGADNEQFF NA TRBV18 many TRBJ2-1
TGTGCCAGCAATTTGATGGCAGGGCTCTATGGCTACACCTTC CASNLMAGLYGYTF NA TRBV2 NA TRBJ1-2